These 28 T cell receptor beta chains originate from one sample sequenced in a study of T-cell reconstitution after alpha-beta-depleted transplantation in children. Using unique molecular identifiers, the investigators prepared the TCRbeta library. Each CDR3 protein gets one entry after TCRdb re-called the PCR reads with MiXCR. This table has approximately 4,500 distinct CDR3 sequences, around 23% appearing once. Sample: PBMCs, mostly from graft donor cells, taken 60 days after TCRalphabeta/CD19-depleted stem cell transplant. The receptors come from a boy under two years old who had a stem cell transplant for SCID, so the T cells may come from the graft donor.

This clonotype was counted many times. This chain joins TRBV20-1 and TRBJ2-7, with D maybe TRBD1 (5 bases). V was trimmed by 1 base and J by 6 bases, leaving 16 bases between them. The germline CDR1 and CDR2 sequences are DFQATT and SNEGSKA (reference sequence). The CDR3 spans 14 residues. CDR3 bases: TGCAGTGCTAGAGTTCAGGGCCAAGACTCCGAGCAGTACTTC. The encoded protein is CSARVQGQDSEQYF.

The rearrangement uses TRBV9 and TRBJ1-1; D remains ambiguous. CDR3 length: 17 residues. CDR1 SGDLS and CDR2 YYNGEE come from the germline V gene. Trimming shortened V by 1 base and J by 3 bases, and 19 bases separated the two germline ends. As DNA, the CDR3 is TGTGCCAGCAGCGTACGTCTGGGAGACGTGGCACACACTGAAGCTTTCTTT. It specifies CASSVRLGDVAHTEAFF.

This clonotype was seen at least ten times. This sequence joins TRBV18 and TRBJ1-4; TRBD1 agrees at 7 bases. CDR1 is KGHSH, CDR2 LQKENI, per germline. The CDR3 is made up of 17 amino acids. J lost 4 bases, V lost 4 bases, and 12 bases had no gene match. The CDR3 region is CASSRRGSQPHNEKLFF. DNA of the CDR3: TGTGCCAGCTCACGCAGGGGGTCCCAACCCCATAATGAAAAACTGTTTTTT. Full variable domain (remainder filled in from reference TRBV18 and TRBJ1-4): NAGVMQNPRHLVRRRGQEARLRCSPMKGHSHVYWYRQLPEEGLKFMVYLQKENIIDESGMPKERFSAEFPKEGPSILRIQQVVRGDSAAYFCASSRRGSQPHNEKLFFGSGTQLSVL.

This rearrangement joins TRBV24-1 to TRBJ2-7; 11 bases align to TRBD2. V shed 3 bases and J 3 bases; nucleotides not matched to a gene: 0. Germline V gene lookup returns CDR1 KGHDR and CDR2 SFDVKD. The length of the CDR3 is 14 residues. For the CDR3, the DNA is TGTGCCACCAGTGATGGGACTAGCGGCTACGAGCAGTACTTC. Its translation is CATSDGTSGYEQYF.

V is TRBV10-3 and J is TRBJ2-3; 7 bases map to TRBD1. J was trimmed by 1 base and V by 2 bases; bases with no gene match: 3. CDR1 ENHRY and CDR2 SYGVKD come from the germline V gene. CDR3 length equals 15 residues. The CDR3 spells CAISEGTAGTDTQYF. The DNA of the CDR3 is TGTGCCATCAGTGAGGGGACAGCAGGCACAGATACGCAGTATTTT.

The chain links TRBV29-1 to TRBJ1-1; D is unresolved. In germline, CDR1 is SQVTM, CDR2 ANQGSEA. The CDR3 has 12 residues. The V end was cut by 3 bases, the J end by 7 bases, with 12 bases between. The CDR3 reads CSVDIQTREAFF. CDR3 DNA: TGCAGCGTTGATATCCAGACCCGTGAAGCTTTCTTT.

This clonotype has ten or more counts. CDR3 sequence: CASSARGDSGNTIYF. The CDR3, as DNA: TGTGCCAGCAGCGCCAGAGGAGACTCTGGAAACACCATATATTTT. This chain links TRBV9 with TRBJ1-3; unclear D gene. Germline V CDR1 and CDR2: SGDLS, YYNGEE. V lost 3 bases to trimming and J lost 0 bases, with 10 bases between them. The CDR3 is 15 residues long.

The table lists this clonotype with many counts. This chain connects TRBV5-6 to TRBJ1-1; no firm D call. Germline values: CDR1 SGHDT, CDR2 YYEEEE. The CDR3 consists of 12 residues. The V end was cut by 4 bases, the J end by 7 bases, with 11 bases between. The DNA of the CDR3 is TGTGCCAGCAGCGCTCCGGTGGGTGAAGCTTTCTTT. Translated, it gives CASSAPVGEAFF.

The J gene is TRBJ2-7, the V gene TRBV4-2, with TRBD1 identical over 9 bases. Germline CDR1 and CDR2: LGHNA and YNFKEQ. CDR3 length equals 16 residues. Unmatched junction bases numbered 7, after V lost 4 bases and J lost 0 bases. The CDR3 sequence: CASSLQQGASSYEQYF. The CDR3 DNA reads TGTGCCAGCAGCCTCCAACAGGGGGCGAGCTCCTACGAGCAGTACTTC.

CDR3 residues: CASSPGLGSGNEQFF. Here the CDR3 DNA reads TGTGCCAGCAGCCCGGGACTAGGTTCGGGTAATGAGCAGTTCTTC. The chain recombines TRBV7-8 with TRBJ2-1; 8 nucleotides align to TRBD2. Germline V gene data show CDR1 as SGHVS and CDR2 as FQNEAQ. This CDR3 spans 15 amino acids. V trimming: 5 bases; J trimming: 7 bases; junction bases outside the gene matches: 10.

This clonotype was counted at least ten times. V is TRBV7-9 and J is TRBJ2-1; D remains unclear. V was pared by 0 bases and J by 10 bases, with 13 bases between. In germline, CDR1 is SEHNR, CDR2 FQNEAQ (reference sequence). This CDR3 region has 14 residues. This CDR3 reads CASSLARLQLEQFF. The CDR3 region has the DNA TGTGCCAGCAGCTTAGCCCGGCTACAATTGGAGCAGTTCTTC. Using reference TRBV7-9 and TRBJ2-1 for the parts outside the CDR3, the full variable domain is DTGVSQNPRHKITKRGQNVTFRCDPISEHNRLYWYRQTLGQGPEFLTYFQNEAQLEKSRLLSDRFSAERPKGSFSTLEIQRTEQGDSAMYLCASSLARLQLEQFFGPGTRLTVL.

This clonotype appeared many times. This rearrangement joins TRBV4-2 to TRBJ2-7; 10 bases map to TRBD1. This CDR3 comprises 16 residues. V lost 1 base to trimming and J lost 2 bases; unmatched junction nucleotides: 5. Germline lookup yields CDR1 LGHNA and CDR2 YNFKEQ. The CDR3 here is CASSQALGQGTYEQYF. CDR3 bases: TGTGCCAGCAGCCAAGCACTGGGACAGGGGACCTACGAGCAGTACTTC.

This clonotype is categorized as medium-sized. The CDR3 protein is CASRSPTGGSNYGYTF. The CDR3, as DNA: TGTGCCAGCAGATCGCCGACAGGGGGATCTAACTATGGCTACACCTTC. The chain has TRBV28 and TRBJ1-2; 9 nucleotides match TRBD1. Germline CDR1 is MDHEN and CDR2 is SYDVKM. This CDR3 has 16 amino acids. Trimming removed 6 bases from V and 0 bases from J; junction bases left unmatched: 8.

There are many counts of this clonotype. This chain joins TRBV5-1 and TRBJ2-6; TRBD1 matches 7 bases. V dropped 2 bases and J dropped 4; count of bases not matched to a gene: 3. Germline loops: CDR1 SGHRS, CDR2 YFSETQ. CDR3 length: 15 residues. The CDR3 nucleotides read TGCGCCAGCAGCTTTAGGGGGCGCGGGGCCAACGTCCTGACTTTC. Protein sequence: CASSFRGRGANVLTF. Filled out from reference TRBV5-1 and TRBJ2-6, the complete variable domain reads KAGVTQTPRYLIKTRGQQVTLSCSPISGHRSVSWYQQTPGQGLQFLFEYFSETQRNKGNFPGRFSGRQFSNSRSEMNVSTLELGDSALYLCASSFRGRGANVLTFGAGSRLTVL.

This clonotype was recorded at least ten times. The chain carries TRBV4-3 and TRBJ2-7; 8 nucleotides match TRBD1. V was clipped by 2 bases and J by 5 bases; unmatched bases: 5. The length of the CDR3 is 14 residues. CDR1 is LGHNA, CDR2 YSLEER, per germline. The CDR3, as DNA: TGCGCCAGCAGCCAACAGGGGGCGCCCCACGAGCAGTACTTC. The encoded protein is CASSQQGAPHEQYF.

This clonotype was recorded at least ten times. In DNA, the CDR3 is TGCGCCAGCAGTGAGTGGGACGGTACAGATACGCAGTATTTT. This translates into CASSEWDGTDTQYF. The chain recombines TRBV10-1 with TRBJ2-3; D may be TRBD1 or TRBD2 (5 bases each). V was trimmed by 1 base and J by 3 bases, leaving 8 bases between them. The CDR3 length is 14 residues. The V gene's germline CDR1 is WNHNN and CDR2 SYGVQD (reference sequence).

There are many counts of this clonotype. The chain couples TRBV18 to TRBJ1-3, with D unresolved. With 3 bases removed from V and 0 bases from J, the gap between germline ends came to 6 bases. This CDR3 contains 14 residues. The V gene's germline CDR1 is KGHSH and CDR2 LQKENI. The CDR3 region is CASSPSNSGNTIYF. CDR3 nucleotides: TGTGCCAGCTCACCTTCAAACTCTGGAAACACCATATATTTT.

In its sample, this clonotype ranks as medium-sized. This chain connects TRBV6-6 to TRBJ2-5; 12 bases match TRBD2. This CDR3 has 15 residues. CDR1 MNHNY and CDR2 SVGAGI come from the germline V gene (reference sequence). The J segment lost 5 bases and the V segment lost 3 bases, leaving 4 bases of the junction unmatched. CDR3 coding DNA: TGTGCCAGCAGTTATACTAGCGGGGGGTGGGAGACCCAGTACTTC. Encoded protein: CASSYTSGGWETQYF.

This clonotype was detected many times. The CDR3 region has the DNA TGTGCCAGCAGTGAAATGGGCAGGGTTAGCAATCAGCCCCAGCATTTT. The encoded protein is CASSEMGRVSNQPQHF. The gene calls are TRBV6-1 and TRBJ1-5; weak D call: TRBD1 (5 bases). Germline CDR1 and CDR2: MNHNS and SASEGT. The CDR3 runs 16 residues. V lost 2 bases and J 0 bases, leaving 11 bases between the germline ends.

The V gene is TRBV20-1, the J gene TRBJ2-2; D is unresolved. V was cut by 6 bases and J by 2 bases, with 10 bases left in between. Germline V lookup: CDR1 DFQATT, CDR2 SNEGSKA (reference sequence). The CDR3 length is 13 residues. CDR3 residues: CSAPYPNTGELFF. CDR3 nucleotide sequence: TGCAGTGCCCCTTACCCTAACACCGGGGAGCTGTTTTTT.

This clonotype was seen many times. One end of the junction does not line up with germline, which may come from a read error. The chain employs TRBV24-1 and TRBJ1-6; maybe TRBD1 (6 bases). The CDR3 has 19 amino acids. Germline V gene sequence: CDR1 KGHDR, CDR2 SFDVKD. CDR3 loop: CAPSDLGTRDGIYNSPLHF. The CDR3 DNA reads TGTGCCCCCAGTGATTTGGGGACAAGAGATGGAATCTATAATTCACCCCTCCACTTT.

This clonotype was recorded many times. CDR3: CASSEKRYTEAFF. CDR3 DNA: TGTGCCAGCAGTGAAAAACGGTACACTGAAGCTTTCTTT. This chain joins TRBV6-1 and TRBJ1-1; D not certain. CDR1 is MNHNS and CDR2 is SASEGT in the germline V gene. CDR3 size: 13 residues. Trimming removed 2 bases from V and 3 bases from J, with 7 bases in between.

This clonotype was recorded many times. The chain couples TRBV3-1 to TRBJ2-3; D may be TRBD1 (6 bases). Germline values: CDR1 LGHDT, CDR2 YNNKEL (reference sequence). The CDR3 has 14 amino acids. The V end lost 6 bases, the J end lost 6 bases, and 16 bases lay between the germline ends. The CDR3 reads CASSRDTVRDTQYF. CDR3 bases: TGTGCCAGCAGTCGGGACACGGTGCGGGATACGCAGTATTTT.

This clonotype appeared many times. This chain connects TRBV5-1 to TRBJ2-5; 14 bases match TRBD2. The germline V gene has CDR1 SGHRS and CDR2 YFSETQ. The junction had 4 bases not matched to a gene; V was cut back by 3 bases and J by 3 bases. The CDR3 length is 16 residues. For the CDR3, the DNA is TGCGCCAGCAGCTCGGGACTAGCGGGGGCTGAAGAGACCCAGTACTTC. This codes for CASSSGLAGAEETQYF.

This clonotype appeared many times. The gene calls are TRBV7-9 and TRBJ1-4; possible D gene TRBD1, 5 bases. Germline V gene lookup returns CDR1 SEHNR and CDR2 FQNEAQ (reference sequence). Trimming cost V 4 bases and J 7 bases, with 22 bases left between them. The length of the CDR3 is 17 residues. DNA of the CDR3: TGTGCCAGCAGCTCAGCCGGCTGGAGTGGGGCTGCTGAAAAACTGTTTTTT. It is translated as CASSSAGWSGAAEKLFF.

This clonotype was counted ten times or more. This chain uses TRBV5-4 with TRBJ1-2, with 7 nucleotides matching TRBD1. The ends lost 5 bases at V and 5 bases at J; junction bases unmatched: 6. CDR1 is SGHNT, CDR2 YYREEE, per germline (reference sequence). The CDR3 is made up of 13 amino acids. In DNA form, the CDR3 reads TGTGCCAGCAGTACCGGACAGGAGTATGGCTACACCTTC. Its protein is CASSTGQEYGYTF.

This clonotype was seen at least ten times. J is TRBJ1-2 and V is TRBV10-3, with 12 positions matching TRBD1. V was pared by 4 bases and J by 3 bases, with 3 bases of the junction left unmatched. Germline V CDR1 and CDR2: ENHRY, SYGVKD. The CDR3 loop spans 15 amino acids. The CDR3 DNA follows: TGTGCCATCAGTGGGGGGACAGGGGGCCACTATGGCTACACCTTC. Amino acids: CAISGGTGGHYGYTF.

V and J are TRBV7-1 and TRBJ1-1, with D unresolved. TRBV7-1 is an ORF; its function is uncertain. V was pared by 5 bases and J by 5 bases, with 15 bases between. This CDR3 is built from 14 residues. The CDR3 DNA reads as TGTGCCAGCAGCCCCGGGCCCCGGTGGACTGAAGCTTTCTTT. This sequence encodes CASSPGPRWTEAFF.